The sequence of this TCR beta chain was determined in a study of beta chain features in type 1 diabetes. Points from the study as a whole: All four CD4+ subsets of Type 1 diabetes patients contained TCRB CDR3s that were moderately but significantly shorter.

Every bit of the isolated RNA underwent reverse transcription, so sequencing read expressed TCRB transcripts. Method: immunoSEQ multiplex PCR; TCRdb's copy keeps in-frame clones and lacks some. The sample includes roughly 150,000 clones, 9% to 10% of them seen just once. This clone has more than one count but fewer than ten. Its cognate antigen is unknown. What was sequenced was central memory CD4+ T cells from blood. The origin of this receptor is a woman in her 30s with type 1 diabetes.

CDR3 sequence: CASSPSDRGSETQYF. The CDR3 bases are TGTGCCAGCTCACCATCAGACAGGGGTTCGGAGACCCAGTACTTC. The chain employs TRBV18 and TRBJ2-5; 8 bases match TRBD1. The CDR3 consists of 15 residues. Per germline, CDR1 KGHSH and CDR2 LQKENI. Trimming cost V 2 bases and J 5 bases; bases outside gene matches: 7.